This T cell receptor (beta chain) was found in a study of T cells of healthy individuals. The sample holds many counts of this clonotype. TCRdb called the 5' RACE reads again in MiXCR, with one record for every CDR3 protein. The table lists about 60,000 distinct CDR3 sequences, around 15% of them singletons, with about 4.7% in the top ten. Trimming removed 6 bases at V and 6 bases at J, with 9 bases between. This CDR3 spans 12 amino acids. This sequence originates from a human donor in good health. This chain links TRBV12-3 or TRBV12-4 with TRBJ1-3; D call uncertain. The CDR3 coding sequence is TGTGCCAGCAGCGAAGGAGTAAACACCATATATTTT. This codes for CASSEGVNTIYF.